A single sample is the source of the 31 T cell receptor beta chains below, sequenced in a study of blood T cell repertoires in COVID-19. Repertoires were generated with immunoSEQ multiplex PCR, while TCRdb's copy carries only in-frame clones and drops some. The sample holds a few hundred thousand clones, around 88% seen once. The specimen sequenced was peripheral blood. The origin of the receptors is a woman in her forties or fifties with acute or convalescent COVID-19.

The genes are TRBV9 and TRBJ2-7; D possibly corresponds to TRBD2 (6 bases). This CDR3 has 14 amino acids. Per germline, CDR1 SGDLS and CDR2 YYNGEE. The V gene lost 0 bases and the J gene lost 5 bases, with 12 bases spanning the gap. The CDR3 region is CASSVVDWEDEQYF. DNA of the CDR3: TGTGCCAGCAGCGTAGTGGACTGGGAGGACGAGCAGTACTTC. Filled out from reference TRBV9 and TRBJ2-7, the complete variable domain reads DSGVTQTPKHLITATGQRVTLRCSPRSGDLSVYWYQQSLDQGLQFLIQYYNGEERAKGNILERFSAQQFPDLHSELNLSSLELGDSALYFCASSVVDWEDEQYFGPGTRLTVT.

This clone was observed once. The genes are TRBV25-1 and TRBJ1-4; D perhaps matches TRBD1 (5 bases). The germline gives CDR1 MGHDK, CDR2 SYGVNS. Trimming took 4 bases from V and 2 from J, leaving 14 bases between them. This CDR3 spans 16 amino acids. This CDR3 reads CASSGGGAGTNEKLFF. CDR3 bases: TGTGCCAGCAGTGGGGGGGGAGCAGGGACTAATGAAAAACTGTTTTTT.

CDR3 region: CASSEPGLLLTDTQYF. The CDR3 nucleotides are TGTGCCAGCAGTGAACCGGGTCTCCTACTCACAGATACGCAGTATTTT. The V gene is TRBV27, the J gene TRBJ2-3; the D is unclear. V dropped 5 bases and J dropped 2 bases, with 17 bases sitting between them. Per germline, CDR1 MNHEY and CDR2 SMNVEV (reference sequence). This CDR3 spans 16 amino acids.

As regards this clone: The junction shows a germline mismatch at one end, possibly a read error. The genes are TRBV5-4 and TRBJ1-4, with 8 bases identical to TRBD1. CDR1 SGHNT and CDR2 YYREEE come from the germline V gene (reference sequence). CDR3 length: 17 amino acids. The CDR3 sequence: CASNLGQATATNEKLFF. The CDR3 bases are TGTGCCAGCAACTTGGGACAGGCAACGGCAACTAATGAAAAACTGTTTTTT.

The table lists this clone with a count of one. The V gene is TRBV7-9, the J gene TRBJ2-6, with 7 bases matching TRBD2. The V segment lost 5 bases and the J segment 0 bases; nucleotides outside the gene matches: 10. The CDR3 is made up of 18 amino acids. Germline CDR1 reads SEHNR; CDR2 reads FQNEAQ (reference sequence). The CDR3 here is CASSKSGTALSGANVLTF. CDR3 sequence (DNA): TGTGCCAGCAGCAAGAGCGGGACCGCCCTCTCTGGGGCCAACGTCCTGACTTTC.

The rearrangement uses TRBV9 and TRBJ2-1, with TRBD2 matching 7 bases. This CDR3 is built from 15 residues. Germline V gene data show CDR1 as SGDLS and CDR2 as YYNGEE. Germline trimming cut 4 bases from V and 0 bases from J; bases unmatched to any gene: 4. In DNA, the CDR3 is TGTGCCAGCAGCCTCCGGGACTACTCCTACAATGAGCAGTTCTTC. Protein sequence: CASSLRDYSYNEQFF.

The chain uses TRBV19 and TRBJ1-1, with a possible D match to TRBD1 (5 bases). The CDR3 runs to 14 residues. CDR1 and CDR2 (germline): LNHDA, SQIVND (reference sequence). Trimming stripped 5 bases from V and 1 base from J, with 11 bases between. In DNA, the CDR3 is TGTGCCAGTAGTGGGGGGAAAAAGAACACTGAAGCTTTCTTT. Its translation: CASSGGKKNTEAFF.

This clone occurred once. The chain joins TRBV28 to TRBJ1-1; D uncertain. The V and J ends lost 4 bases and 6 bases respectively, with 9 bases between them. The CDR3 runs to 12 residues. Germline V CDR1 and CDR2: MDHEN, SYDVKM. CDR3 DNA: TGTGCCAGCAGTTCTCCCCCAGCTGAAGCTTTCTTT. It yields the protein CASSSPPAEAFF.

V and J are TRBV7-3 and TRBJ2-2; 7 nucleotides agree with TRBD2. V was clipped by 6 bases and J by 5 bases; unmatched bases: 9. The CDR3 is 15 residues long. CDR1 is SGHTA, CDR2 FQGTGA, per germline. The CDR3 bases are TGTGCCAGCAGAAGCCTAGCGGACCAAACCGGGGAGCTGTTTTTT. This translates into CASRSLADQTGELFF.

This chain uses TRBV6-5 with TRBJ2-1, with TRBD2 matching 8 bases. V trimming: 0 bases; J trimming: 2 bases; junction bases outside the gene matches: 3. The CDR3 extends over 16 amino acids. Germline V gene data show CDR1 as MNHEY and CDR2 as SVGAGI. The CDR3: CASSYSSGETYNEQFF. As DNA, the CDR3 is TGTGCCAGCAGTTACTCTAGCGGGGAGACCTACAATGAGCAGTTCTTC.

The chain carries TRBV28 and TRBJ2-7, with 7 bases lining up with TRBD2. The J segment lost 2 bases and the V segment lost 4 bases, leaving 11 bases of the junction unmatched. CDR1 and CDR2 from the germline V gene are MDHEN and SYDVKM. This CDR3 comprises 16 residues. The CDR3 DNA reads TGTGCCAGCAGTTCACCCCCGGCTAGCGGTGCCTACGAGCAGTACTTC. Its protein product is CASSSPPASGAYEQYF. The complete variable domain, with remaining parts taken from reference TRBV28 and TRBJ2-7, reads DVKVTQSSRYLVKRTGEKVFLECVQDMDHENMFWYRQDPGLGLRLIYFSYDVKMKEKGDIPEGYSVSREKKERFSLILESASTNQTSMYLCASSSPPASGAYEQYFGPGTRLTVT.

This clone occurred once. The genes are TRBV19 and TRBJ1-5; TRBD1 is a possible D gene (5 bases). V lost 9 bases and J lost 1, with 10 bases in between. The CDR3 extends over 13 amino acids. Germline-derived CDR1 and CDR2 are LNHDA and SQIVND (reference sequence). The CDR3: CASTDTSNQPQHF. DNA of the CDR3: TGTGCCAGCACGGACACCAGCAATCAGCCCCAGCATTTT.

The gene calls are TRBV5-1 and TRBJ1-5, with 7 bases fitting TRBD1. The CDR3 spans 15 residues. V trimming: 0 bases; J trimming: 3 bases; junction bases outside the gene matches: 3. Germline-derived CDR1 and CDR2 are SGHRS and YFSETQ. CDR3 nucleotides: TGCGCCAGCAGCTTGGGGGACAGAGTCAATCAGCCCCAGCATTTT. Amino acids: CASSLGDRVNQPQHF. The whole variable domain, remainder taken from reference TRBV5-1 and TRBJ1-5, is KAGVTQTPRYLIKTRGQQVTLSCSPISGHRSVSWYQQTPGQGLQFLFEYFSETQRNKGNFPGRFSGRQFSNSRSEMNVSTLELGDSALYLCASSLGDRVNQPQHFGDGTRLSIL.

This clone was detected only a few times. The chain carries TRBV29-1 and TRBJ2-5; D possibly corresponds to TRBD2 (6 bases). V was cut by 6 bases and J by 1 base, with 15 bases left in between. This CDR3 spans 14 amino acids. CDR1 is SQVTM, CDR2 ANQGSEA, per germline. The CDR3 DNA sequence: TGCAGCGTCGGGGGACGCTTGCTCCAAGAGACCCAGTACTTC. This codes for CSVGGRLLQETQYF.

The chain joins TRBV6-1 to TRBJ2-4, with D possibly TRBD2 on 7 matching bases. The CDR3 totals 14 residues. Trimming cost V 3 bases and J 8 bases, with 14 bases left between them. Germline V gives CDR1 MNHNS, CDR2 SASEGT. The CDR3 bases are TGTGCCAGCAGTGATGGGGGGGCCGGTGACATTCAGTACTTC. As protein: CASSDGGAGDIQYF.

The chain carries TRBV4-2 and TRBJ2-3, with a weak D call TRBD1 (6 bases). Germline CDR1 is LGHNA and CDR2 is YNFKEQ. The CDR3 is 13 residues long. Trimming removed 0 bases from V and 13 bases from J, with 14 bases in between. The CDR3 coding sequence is TGTGCCAGCAGCCAAGATCTTGAGTGGGACAAGTATTTT. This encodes CASSQDLEWDKYF.

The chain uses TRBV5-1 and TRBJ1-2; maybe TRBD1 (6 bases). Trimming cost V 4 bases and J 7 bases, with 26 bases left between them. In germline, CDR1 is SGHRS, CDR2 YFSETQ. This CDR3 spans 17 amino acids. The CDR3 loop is CASSHNSGDRGGSGYTF. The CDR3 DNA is TGCGCCAGCAGCCATAACTCAGGGGACCGCGGAGGCTCTGGCTACACCTTC.

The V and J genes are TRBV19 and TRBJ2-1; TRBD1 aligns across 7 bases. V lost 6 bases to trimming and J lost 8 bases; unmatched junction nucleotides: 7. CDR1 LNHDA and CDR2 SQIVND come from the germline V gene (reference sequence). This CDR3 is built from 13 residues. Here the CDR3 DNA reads TGTGCCAGTAGCGACAGGGTTGGGGATGAGCAGTTCTTC. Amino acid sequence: CASSDRVGDEQFF.

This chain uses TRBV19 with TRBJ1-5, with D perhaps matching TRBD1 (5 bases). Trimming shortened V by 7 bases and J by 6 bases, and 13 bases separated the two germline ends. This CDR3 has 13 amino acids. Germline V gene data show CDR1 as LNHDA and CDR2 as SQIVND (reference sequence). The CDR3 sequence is CASTRVTGQPQHF. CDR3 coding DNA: TGTGCCAGTACCAGGGTTACCGGTCAGCCCCAGCATTTT.

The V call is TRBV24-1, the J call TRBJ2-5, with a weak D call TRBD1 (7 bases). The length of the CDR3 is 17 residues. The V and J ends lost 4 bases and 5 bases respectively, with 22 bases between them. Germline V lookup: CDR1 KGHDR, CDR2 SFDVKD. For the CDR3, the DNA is TGTGCCACCAGTGACCCTACCCAGGGGGGTGAAAGGGAGACCCAGTACTTC. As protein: CATSDPTQGGERETQYF.

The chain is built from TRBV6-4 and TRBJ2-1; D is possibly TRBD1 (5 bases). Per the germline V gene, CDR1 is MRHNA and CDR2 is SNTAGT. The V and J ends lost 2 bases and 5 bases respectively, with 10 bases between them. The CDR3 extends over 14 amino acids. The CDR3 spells CASSDRGFNNEQFF. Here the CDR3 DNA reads TGTGCCAGCAGTGACAGGGGATTCAACAATGAGCAGTTCTTC.

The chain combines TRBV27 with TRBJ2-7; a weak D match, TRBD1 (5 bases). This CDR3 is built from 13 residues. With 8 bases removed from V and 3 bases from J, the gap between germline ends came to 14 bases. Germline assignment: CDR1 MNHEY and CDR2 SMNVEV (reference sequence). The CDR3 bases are TGTGCCAGCGGCCAGACGCAGGGCTACGAGCAGTACTTC. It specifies CASGQTQGYEQYF.

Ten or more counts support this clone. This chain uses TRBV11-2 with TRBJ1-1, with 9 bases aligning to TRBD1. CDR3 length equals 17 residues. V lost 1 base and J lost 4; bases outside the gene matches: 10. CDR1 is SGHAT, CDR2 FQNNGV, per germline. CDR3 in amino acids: CASSLVADHRGLTEAFF. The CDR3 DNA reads TGTGCCAGCAGCTTAGTGGCGGATCACAGGGGGCTCACTGAAGCTTTCTTT.

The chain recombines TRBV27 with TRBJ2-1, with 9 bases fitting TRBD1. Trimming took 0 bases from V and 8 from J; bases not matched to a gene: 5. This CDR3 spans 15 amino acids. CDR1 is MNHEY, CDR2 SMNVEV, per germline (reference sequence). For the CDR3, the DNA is TGTGCCAGCAGTTTATCGTGGGGGACAGGGTATGAGCAGTTCTTC. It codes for CASSLSWGTGYEQFF.

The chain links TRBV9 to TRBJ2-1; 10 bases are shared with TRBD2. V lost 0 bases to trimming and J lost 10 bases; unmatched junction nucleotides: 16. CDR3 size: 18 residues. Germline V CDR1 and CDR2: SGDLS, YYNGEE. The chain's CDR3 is CASSVVSGRPRYNREQFF. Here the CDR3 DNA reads TGTGCCAGCAGCGTAGTTAGCGGGAGGCCCAGGTACAATCGAGAGCAGTTCTTC.

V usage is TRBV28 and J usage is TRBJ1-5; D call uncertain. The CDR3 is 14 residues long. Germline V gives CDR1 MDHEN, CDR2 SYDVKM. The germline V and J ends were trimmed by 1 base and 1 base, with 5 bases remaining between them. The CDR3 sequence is CASSLFPSNQPQHF. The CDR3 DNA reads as TGTGCCAGCAGTTTATTCCCGAGCAATCAGCCCCAGCATTTT.

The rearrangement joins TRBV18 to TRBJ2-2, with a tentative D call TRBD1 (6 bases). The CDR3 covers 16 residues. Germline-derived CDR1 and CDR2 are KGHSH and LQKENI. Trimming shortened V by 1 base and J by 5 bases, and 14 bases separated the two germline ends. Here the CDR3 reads CASSPHARGVTGELFF. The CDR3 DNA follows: TGTGCCAGCTCACCACATGCCAGGGGAGTTACCGGGGAGCTGTTTTTT. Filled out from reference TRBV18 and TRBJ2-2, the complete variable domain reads NAGVMQNPRHLVRRRGQEARLRCSPMKGHSHVYWYRQLPEEGLKFMVYLQKENIIDESGMPKERFSAEFPKEGPSILRIQQVVRGDSAAYFCASSPHARGVTGELFFGEGSRLTVL.

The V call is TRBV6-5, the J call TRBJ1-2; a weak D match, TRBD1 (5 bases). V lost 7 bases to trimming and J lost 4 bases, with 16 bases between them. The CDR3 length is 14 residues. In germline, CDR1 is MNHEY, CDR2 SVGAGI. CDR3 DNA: TGTGCCAGCAAAGGACCGACAGCAATCTATGGCTACACCTTC. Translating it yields CASKGPTAIYGYTF.

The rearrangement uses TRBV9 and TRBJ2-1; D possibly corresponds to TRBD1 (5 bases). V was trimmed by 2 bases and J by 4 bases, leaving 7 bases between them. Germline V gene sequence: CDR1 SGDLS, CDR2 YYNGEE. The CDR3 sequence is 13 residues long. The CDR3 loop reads CASSVRQYNEQFF. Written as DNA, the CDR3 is TGTGCCAGCAGCGTTCGACAGTACAATGAGCAGTTCTTC. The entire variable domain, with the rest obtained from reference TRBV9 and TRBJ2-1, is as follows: DSGVTQTPKHLITATGQRVTLRCSPRSGDLSVYWYQQSLDQGLQFLIQYYNGEERAKGNILERFSAQQFPDLHSELNLSSLELGDSALYFCASSVRQYNEQFFGPGTRLTVL.

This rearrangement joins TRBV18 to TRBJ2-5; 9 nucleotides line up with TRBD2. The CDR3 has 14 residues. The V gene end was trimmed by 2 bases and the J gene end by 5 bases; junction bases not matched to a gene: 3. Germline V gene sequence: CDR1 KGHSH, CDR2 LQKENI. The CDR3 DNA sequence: TGTGCCAGCTCACCAGCCGGACTAGCGGAGACCCAGTACTTC. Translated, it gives CASSPAGLAETQYF.

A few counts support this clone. CDR3 in amino acids: CASSYGAGIRSGYTF. The CDR3 DNA is TGTGCCAGCAGTTACGGCGCAGGGATACGTAGTGGCTACACCTTC. This sequence joins TRBV6-5 and TRBJ1-2; D possibly corresponds to TRBD1 (5 bases). This CDR3 has 15 residues. Trimming pared 2 bases from V and 7 bases from J, leaving 17 bases between. The V gene's germline CDR1 is MNHEY and CDR2 SVGAGI.